This is a list of T cell receptor beta chains from one sample in a study of identical twins. One entry per CDR3 protein results from TCRdb running MiXCR on the 5' RACE reads. The sample holds about 570,000 distinct CDR3 sequences; around 9.6% are singletons and the top ten take approximately 3.2%. These sequences were also reported in another study, on yellow fever vaccine responses in identical twins.

Sequencing was done on a sample of PBMCs. The receptors come from a woman in her late teens or twenties in good health. Each CDR3 is given with its conserved first and last residue. The order of the fields is V gene, clone size, D gene, J gene, CDR3 DNA, CDR3 protein. A D gene is named only where the DNA matches it firmly. Size is omitted from some rows. Given values are once, few, many or a class for expanded clones.

v_call: TRBV5-1; clone_size: many; d_call: -; j_call: TRBJ2-1; cdr3_nt: TGCGCCAGCAGCTTGTCCAGGCTCAATGAGCAGTTCTTC; cdr3_aa: CASSLSRLNEQFF
v_call: TRBV7-2; clone_size: many; d_call: TRBD2; j_call: TRBJ2-3; cdr3_nt: TGTGCCAGCAGCTTAAGGGCGGGGGGAAGCACAGATACGCAGTATTTT; cdr3_aa: CASSLRAGGSTDTQYF
v_call: TRBV7-2; clone_size: few; d_call: -; j_call: TRBJ2-1; cdr3_nt: TGTGCCAGCAGCTTGATGACTGGATACAATGAGCAGTTCTTC; cdr3_aa: CASSLMTGYNEQFF
v_call: TRBV12-3/TRBV12-4; clone_size: few; d_call: -; j_call: TRBJ1-5; cdr3_nt: TGTGCCAGCAGCTCTATACAGGGTCTAGGCAATCAGCCCCAGCATTTT; cdr3_aa: CASSSIQGLGNQPQHF
v_call: TRBV6-1; clone_size: many; d_call: -; j_call: TRBJ2-5; cdr3_nt: TGTGCCAGCAGGGACAGTTCGTGGCAAGAGACCCAGTACTTC; cdr3_aa: CASRDSSWQETQYF
v_call: TRBV29-1; clone_size: many; d_call: -; j_call: TRBJ2-1; cdr3_nt: TGCAGCGTTGAGCTCAATGAGCAGTTCTTC; cdr3_aa: CSVELNEQFF
v_call: TRBV21-1; clone_size: -; d_call: -; j_call: TRBJ1-1; cdr3_nt: TGTGCCAGCAGCAAAGGATCGCTTCCGGTGGAGAACACTGAAGCTTTCTTT; cdr3_aa: CASSKGSLPVENTEAFF
v_call: TRBV20-1; clone_size: few; d_call: -; j_call: TRBJ2-7; cdr3_nt: TGCAGTGCTAGAGATGAGTCCTACGAGCAGTACTTC; cdr3_aa: CSARDESYEQYF
v_call: TRBV3-1; clone_size: -; d_call: -; j_call: TRBJ1-1; cdr3_nt: TGTGCCAGCAGCCAAAGGGGACCGAACACTGAAGCTTTCTTT; cdr3_aa: CASSQRGPNTEAFF
v_call: TRBV4-1; clone_size: -; d_call: -; j_call: TRBJ1-1; cdr3_nt: TGCGCCAGCAGTGCAAGCGCATCGAACACTGAAGCTTTCTTT; cdr3_aa: CASSASASNTEAFF
v_call: TRBV4-1; clone_size: few; d_call: -; j_call: TRBJ2-1; cdr3_nt: TGCGCCAGCAGCCAAGAAGGCCTAAAACGGCAATATGAGCAGTTCTTC; cdr3_aa: CASSQEGLKRQYEQFF
v_call: TRBV3-1; clone_size: -; d_call: -; j_call: TRBJ2-7; cdr3_nt: TGTGCCAGCAGCCATAACAGAAACTCCTACGAGCAGTACTTC; cdr3_aa: CASSHNRNSYEQYF
v_call: TRBV5-5; clone_size: few; d_call: -; j_call: TRBJ2-1; cdr3_nt: TGTGCCAGCAGCTTGCGTAGGGGGGCCACCTACAATGAGCAGTTCTTC; cdr3_aa: CASSLRRGATYNEQFF
v_call: TRBV5-6; clone_size: few; d_call: TRBD1; j_call: TRBJ1-1; cdr3_nt: TGTGCCAGCAGCTTATCCGGGACAGGGGGCATGGGAGCTTTCTTT; cdr3_aa: CASSLSGTGGMGAFF
v_call: TRBV10-3; clone_size: -; d_call: TRBD1; j_call: TRBJ2-5; cdr3_nt: TGTGCCATCAGTGATTCGGGACAGAACGAAGAGACCCAGTACTTC; cdr3_aa: CAISDSGQNEETQYF
v_call: TRBV29-1; clone_size: many; d_call: -; j_call: TRBJ1-2; cdr3_nt: TGCAGCGTTGTCCTCAGGGAAGACTATGGCTACACCTTC; cdr3_aa: CSVVLREDYGYTF
v_call: TRBV12-3/TRBV12-4; clone_size: few; d_call: -; j_call: TRBJ2-5; cdr3_nt: TGTGCCAGCAGGGGGACTCTTTACCAAGAGACCCAGTACTTC; cdr3_aa: CASRGTLYQETQYF
v_call: TRBV11-2; clone_size: many; d_call: TRBD2; j_call: TRBJ2-1; cdr3_nt: TGTGCCAGCAGCCCAGGATCTAGCGGGGGTGAGCAGTTCTTC; cdr3_aa: CASSPGSSGGEQFF
v_call: TRBV10-3; clone_size: -; d_call: -; j_call: TRBJ2-3; cdr3_nt: TGTGCCATCAGTGTAGGGGGACGATACACAGATACGCAGTATTTT; cdr3_aa: CAISVGGRYTDTQYF
v_call: TRBV2; clone_size: few; d_call: -; j_call: TRBJ1-4; cdr3_nt: TGTGCCAGCAGACCAAGGAGTGCAACTAATGAAAAACTGTTTTTT; cdr3_aa: CASRPRSATNEKLFF
v_call: TRBV29-1; clone_size: many; d_call: -; j_call: TRBJ1-1; cdr3_nt: TGCAGCGTTGAAGAATCGGGGGAGGGAGCTTTCTTT; cdr3_aa: CSVEESGEGAFF
v_call: TRBV20-1; clone_size: -; d_call: -; j_call: TRBJ2-7; cdr3_nt: TGCAGTGCCAGCCGGGGCAGGTCCTACGAGCAGTACTTC; cdr3_aa: CSASRGRSYEQYF
v_call: TRBV10-3; clone_size: many; d_call: -; j_call: TRBJ1-4; cdr3_nt: TGTGCCGACCACAAGGCCGAAAAACTGTTTTTT; cdr3_aa: CADHKAEKLFF
v_call: TRBV6-4; clone_size: many; d_call: TRBD1; j_call: TRBJ2-1; cdr3_nt: TGTGCCAGCAGTGATGGACAGGGGGCTTTCAATGAGCAGTTCTTC; cdr3_aa: CASSDGQGAFNEQFF
v_call: TRBV7-2; clone_size: few; d_call: -; j_call: TRBJ2-2; cdr3_nt: TGTGCCAGCAGCTCTGGAATAGCGCCAAGAGCCGGGGAGCTGTTTTTT; cdr3_aa: CASSSGIAPRAGELFF
v_call: TRBV7-9; clone_size: few; d_call: -; j_call: TRBJ2-4; cdr3_nt: TGTGCCAGCAGCTCCGGGACCGGACTAGCCAAAAACATTCAGTACTTC; cdr3_aa: CASSSGTGLAKNIQYF
v_call: TRBV10-1; clone_size: few; d_call: -; j_call: TRBJ2-7; cdr3_nt: TGCGCCAGCAGTGAGATAGGCCTCGTGGGCGAGCAGTACTTC; cdr3_aa: CASSEIGLVGEQYF
v_call: TRBV29-1; clone_size: few; d_call: -; j_call: TRBJ1-2; cdr3_nt: TGCAGCGTTGAAGCGGGGCTCTTCGGTGGCTACACCTTC; cdr3_aa: CSVEAGLFGGYTF
v_call: TRBV7-8; clone_size: many; d_call: -; j_call: TRBJ2-5; cdr3_nt: TGTGCCAGCAGCTTAGTTTTTGGATTCCAAGAGACCCAGTACTTC; cdr3_aa: CASSLVFGFQETQYF
v_call: TRBV29-1; clone_size: -; d_call: TRBD1; j_call: TRBJ2-3; cdr3_nt: TGCAGCGTGAGGACAGGGACCACAGATACGCAGTATTTT; cdr3_aa: CSVRTGTTDTQYF
v_call: TRBV6-1; clone_size: few; d_call: TRBD1; j_call: TRBJ2-6; cdr3_nt: TGTGCCAGCGGTAGGACAGGGGGTTTCTCTGGGGCCAACGTCCTGACTTTC; cdr3_aa: CASGRTGGFSGANVLTF
v_call: TRBV7-9; clone_size: few; d_call: TRBD1; j_call: TRBJ2-7; cdr3_nt: TGTGCCAGCAGCCCATCCGGGACAGGGAAACCCAACGAGCAGTACTTC; cdr3_aa: CASSPSGTGKPNEQYF
v_call: TRBV9; clone_size: -; d_call: -; j_call: TRBJ1-2; cdr3_nt: TGTGCCAGCAGCGTAGTCCCCGCAGACTATGGCTACACCTTC; cdr3_aa: CASSVVPADYGYTF
v_call: TRBV30; clone_size: few; d_call: -; j_call: TRBJ1-1; cdr3_nt: TGTGCCTGGAGTGTGGTCCGCACTGAAGCTTTCTTT; cdr3_aa: CAWSVVRTEAFF
v_call: TRBV20-1; clone_size: few; d_call: -; j_call: TRBJ2-7; cdr3_nt: TGCAGTGCTAGACCCCGCGGGACTTACTCCTACGAGCAGTACTTC; cdr3_aa: CSARPRGTYSYEQYF
v_call: TRBV12-3/TRBV12-4; clone_size: many; d_call: -; j_call: TRBJ2-2; cdr3_nt: TGTGCCAGCAGTACCGGGACTCCGAACACCGGGGAGCTGTTTTTT; cdr3_aa: CASSTGTPNTGELFF
v_call: TRBV20-1; clone_size: -; d_call: -; j_call: TRBJ2-3; cdr3_nt: TGCAGTGCCCAGACCCCAACAGGGAGCACAGATACGCAGTATTTT; cdr3_aa: CSAQTPTGSTDTQYF
v_call: TRBV7-9; clone_size: -; d_call: -; j_call: TRBJ2-7; cdr3_nt: TGTGCCAGCAGCTTCCCGGGACCATCCTACGAGCAGTACTTC; cdr3_aa: CASSFPGPSYEQYF
v_call: TRBV20-1; clone_size: many; d_call: TRBD1; j_call: TRBJ2-3; cdr3_nt: TGCAGTGCTCGGGCGACAGGGGGACATGATACGCAGTATTTT; cdr3_aa: CSARATGGHDTQYF
v_call: TRBV5-1; clone_size: many; d_call: TRBD2; j_call: TRBJ2-1; cdr3_nt: TGCGCCAGCCGACTAGCGGGGGCTACAAACAATGAGCAGTTCTTC; cdr3_aa: CASRLAGATNNEQFF
v_call: TRBV12-3/TRBV12-4; clone_size: many; d_call: -; j_call: TRBJ2-2; cdr3_nt: TGTGCCAGCAGTTTAGAGCACACCGGGGAGCTGTTTTTT; cdr3_aa: CASSLEHTGELFF
v_call: TRBV10-3; clone_size: -; d_call: -; j_call: TRBJ2-3; cdr3_nt: TGTGCCATCAGTCCAACATCAGATACGCAGTATTTT; cdr3_aa: CAISPTSDTQYF
v_call: TRBV10-3; clone_size: -; d_call: -; j_call: TRBJ2-3; cdr3_nt: TGTGCCACATCCCGGGATTCTGGAAGCACAGATACGCAGTATTTT; cdr3_aa: CATSRDSGSTDTQYF
v_call: TRBV28; clone_size: -; d_call: -; j_call: TRBJ2-1; cdr3_nt: TGTGCCAGCAGCTCGGGAGACAGGGCGGACGATGAGCAGTTCTTC; cdr3_aa: CASSSGDRADDEQFF
v_call: TRBV14; clone_size: many; d_call: TRBD2; j_call: TRBJ2-7; cdr3_nt: TGTGCCAGCAGCCAAGTACAGGCTAGCGGGAACCCCTACGAGCAGTACTTC; cdr3_aa: CASSQVQASGNPYEQYF
v_call: TRBV7-8; clone_size: few; d_call: -; j_call: TRBJ2-7; cdr3_nt: TGTGCCAGCAGCCCGGGCTTCGGGGTGTCCTACGAGCAGTACTTC; cdr3_aa: CASSPGFGVSYEQYF
v_call: TRBV5-1; clone_size: few; d_call: -; j_call: TRBJ2-7; cdr3_nt: TGCGCCAGCCGCCTTGGACTCGGAGATTACGAGCAGTACTTC; cdr3_aa: CASRLGLGDYEQYF
v_call: TRBV7-2; clone_size: many; d_call: -; j_call: TRBJ2-2; cdr3_nt: TGTGCCAGCAGCTTACGGGTCAGCACCGGGGAGCTGTTTTTT; cdr3_aa: CASSLRVSTGELFF
v_call: TRBV6-1; clone_size: many; d_call: -; j_call: TRBJ1-5; cdr3_nt: TGTGCCAGCAGTGAAGCGGGATATAGCAATCAGCCCCAGCATTTT; cdr3_aa: CASSEAGYSNQPQHF
v_call: TRBV2; clone_size: few; d_call: TRBD1; j_call: TRBJ1-1; cdr3_nt: TGTGCCAGCAGAGACAGGGGGCGCGCTGAAGCTTTCTTT; cdr3_aa: CASRDRGRAEAFF
v_call: TRBV20-1; clone_size: many; d_call: TRBD1; j_call: TRBJ1-2; cdr3_nt: TGCAGTGCTGGGTTGGGACAGGGTCGTAATGGCTACACCTTC; cdr3_aa: CSAGLGQGRNGYTF
v_call: TRBV3-1; clone_size: few; d_call: TRBD2; j_call: TRBJ2-3; cdr3_nt: TGTGCCAGCAGCCAAGTATGGGGGGGACTAGCGGCCACAGATACGCAGTATTTT; cdr3_aa: CASSQVWGGLAATDTQYF
v_call: TRBV15; clone_size: few; d_call: -; j_call: TRBJ2-2; cdr3_nt: TGTGCCACCAGGAGGGGACAAGCGAACACCGGGGAGCTGTTTTTT; cdr3_aa: CATRRGQANTGELFF
v_call: TRBV20-1; clone_size: few; d_call: -; j_call: TRBJ2-3; cdr3_nt: TGCAGTGCCCGACCGGGAGACACAGATACGCAGTATTTT; cdr3_aa: CSARPGDTDTQYF
v_call: TRBV14; clone_size: few; d_call: -; j_call: TRBJ2-7; cdr3_nt: TGTGCCAGCAGCCAAGTCGGGGGATCGCACGAGCAGTACTTC; cdr3_aa: CASSQVGGSHEQYF